These T cell receptor beta chains were read from a single sample in a study of blood T cells in healthy people across ages. TCRdb recomputed calls from the 5' RACE reads with MiXCR, one row per CDR3 protein. The sample lists some 800,000 distinct CDR3 sequences, around 25% occurring once. The same data also contributed to another study, on T cells of mothers and their children.

Material for sequencing was blood. The receptors derive from a boy under 18 in good health. Both conserved end residues are part of each CDR3. A D gene is named only where the DNA matches it firmly. Only some rows state a clone size, as once, few, many or a class for expanded clones.

TRBD1,TRBV6-6,NA,TRBJ1-3,CASSYLDRGPGNTIYF,TGTGCCAGCAGTTACCTCGACAGGGGGCCGGGAAACACCATATATTTT
TRBD1,TRBV7-9,NA,TRBJ2-5,CASSFAFDRGQETQYF,TGTGCCAGCAGCTTCGCTTTTGACAGGGGGCAAGAGACCCAGTACTTC
TRBD1,TRBV6-5,few,TRBJ1-2,CASSRDRTPDGYTF,TGTGCCAGCAGTAGGGACAGAACGCCTGATGGCTACACCTTC
NA,TRBV2,many,TRBJ2-7,CASSEIGRTYEQYF,TGTGCCAGCAGTGAAATTGGCAGAACCTACGAGCAGTACTTC
TRBD2,TRBV9,NA,TRBJ2-3,CASSWGLAENTDTQYF,TGTGCCAGCAGTTGGGGTCTAGCGGAAAACACAGATACGCAGTATTTT
TRBD1,TRBV3-1,NA,TRBJ2-3,CASSYRQGFTDTQYF,TGTGCCAGCAGCTACAGACAGGGCTTCACAGATACGCAGTATTTT
NA,TRBV20-1,NA,TRBJ1-2,CSARDGLYGYTF,TGCAGTGCCAGGGACGGCCTTTATGGCTACACCTTC
NA,TRBV6-6,NA,TRBJ1-4,CASSRRHDEKLFF,TGTGCCAGCAGCCGGAGACACGACGAAAAACTGTTTTTT
TRBD1,TRBV7-9,NA,TRBJ1-1,CASSPRQGPTEAFF,TGTGCCAGCAGCCCCAGACAGGGGCCCACTGAAGCTTTCTTT
NA,TRBV5-1,NA,TRBJ2-2,CASAYRKNTGELFF,TGCGCCAGCGCCTACCGAAAGAACACCGGGGAGCTGTTTTTT
NA,TRBV12-3/TRBV12-4,NA,TRBJ2-1,CASRPAGSKNNERFF,TGTGCCAGCAGGCCGGCCGGGAGTAAGAACAATGAGCGGTTCTTC
NA,TRBV2,NA,TRBJ2-1,CASRFTSSNEQFF,TGTGCCAGCAGGTTCACAAGTAGCAATGAGCAGTTCTTC
TRBD1,TRBV7-2,NA,TRBJ2-3,CASSWTGPADTQYF,TGTGCCAGCAGCTGGACAGGGCCCGCAGATACGCAGTATTTT
TRBD1,TRBV29-1,NA,TRBJ1-2,CSVGDRDGYGYTF,TGCAGCGTCGGGGACAGGGATGGGTATGGCTACACCTTC
NA,TRBV20-1,few,TRBJ1-2,CSASTAGSNYGYTF,TGCAGTGCTAGTACCGCCGGTTCTAACTATGGCTACACCTTC
NA,TRBV27,NA,TRBJ2-3,CASSYPGGAGDTQYF,TGTGCCAGCAGCTACCCAGGGGGGGCCGGAGATACGCAGTATTTT
NA,TRBV29-1,NA,TRBJ2-4,CSVEGDKNIQYF,TGCAGCGTTGAAGGGGATAAAAACATTCAGTACTTC
NA,TRBV27,NA,TRBJ2-7,CASSFPYEQYF,TGTGCCAGCAGCTTCCCCTACGAGCAGTACTTC
NA,TRBV3-1,few,TRBJ2-1,CASSQDLTAGYNEQFF,TGTGCCAGCAGCCAAGATCTTACTGCGGGCTACAATGAGCAGTTCTTC
TRBD2,TRBV5-1,NA,TRBJ2-1,CASSLGASGSSYNEQFF,TGCGCCAGCAGCTTGGGTGCTAGCGGAAGCTCCTACAATGAGCAGTTCTTC
NA,TRBV7-9,NA,TRBJ2-4,CASSDRGGASGKNIQYF,TGTGCCAGCAGCGACCGAGGGGGGGCTTCAGGCAAAAACATTCAGTACTTC
NA,TRBV20-1,NA,TRBJ2-6,CSAPPSSPRGANVLTF,TGCAGTGCTCCCCCTTCAAGTCCCCGGGGGGCCAACGTCCTGACTTTC
NA,TRBV7-9,few,TRBJ2-3,CASASPGTSTDTQYF,TGTGCCAGCGCCAGCCCCGGGACAAGCACAGATACGCAGTATTTT
TRBD1,TRBV28,few,TRBJ1-1,CASSQDRGLSTEAFF,TGTGCCAGCAGTCAGGACAGGGGTTTGAGCACTGAAGCTTTCTTT
NA,TRBV7-9,NA,TRBJ1-3,CASSSAGTGNTIYF,TGTGCCAGCAGCTCTGCAGGGACTGGAAACACCATATATTTT
NA,TRBV4-3,few,TRBJ2-2,CASSQDFRANTGELFF,TGCGCCAGCAGCCAAGATTTCAGGGCGAACACCGGGGAGCTGTTTTTT
TRBD1,TRBV4-3,few,TRBJ1-4,CASSLWTGNEKLFF,TGCGCCAGCAGCCTCTGGACAGGGAATGAAAAACTGTTTTTT
TRBD1,TRBV28,many,TRBJ2-7,CAIVSGTGGPYEQYF,TGTGCCATAGTTTCCGGGACAGGGGGCCCCTACGAGCAGTACTTC
TRBD1,TRBV29-1,NA,TRBJ2-5,CSVDLGQGAETQYF,TGCAGCGTTGATCTTGGACAGGGGGCTGAGACCCAGTACTTC
NA,TRBV12-3/TRBV12-4,few,TRBJ2-7,CASGGAGLSYEQYF,TGTGCCAGCGGTGGGGCGGGCCTCTCCTACGAGCAGTACTTC
TRBD2,TRBV10-3,few,TRBJ2-5,CAISETSGGQETQYF,TGTGCCATCAGTGAAACTAGCGGGGGCCAAGAGACCCAGTACTTC
TRBD1,TRBV10-3,many,TRBJ2-2,CAIGSGQGDTGELFF,TGTGCCATCGGTTCTGGACAGGGCGACACCGGGGAGCTGTTTTTT
NA,TRBV4-1,few,TRBJ2-5,CASSQVGTTVETQYF,TGCGCCAGCAGCCAAGTGGGGACCACCGTGGAGACCCAGTACTTC
NA,TRBV20-1,few,TRBJ1-5,CSARDVGPPRPYSNQPQHF,TGCAGTGCTAGAGATGTTGGGCCCCCAAGACCATATAGCAATCAGCCCCAGCATTTT
NA,TRBV27,NA,TRBJ2-4,CASSYSHGQIAKHIQYF,TGTGCCAGCAGTTATTCTCATGGACAGATAGCCAAACACATTCAGTACTTC
NA,TRBV7-8,few,TRBJ1-2,CASSLLAGTPALHGYTF,TGTGCCAGCAGCTTACTAGCAGGGACACCGGCCCTCCATGGCTACACCTTC
TRBD1,TRBV20-1,NA,TRBJ2-5,CSVPGQGPQETQYF,TGCAGTGTCCCGGGACAGGGGCCCCAAGAGACCCAGTACTTC
TRBD1,TRBV6-6,few,TRBJ1-2,CASRFSGQGDYGYTF,TGTGCCAGCAGGTTTAGCGGACAGGGTGACTATGGCTACACCTTC
TRBD2,TRBV12-3/TRBV12-4,once,TRBJ2-2,CASGFLGLGPTGELFF,TGTGCCAGCGGTTTTCTTGGACTAGGGCCCACCGGGGAGCTGTTTTTT
NA,TRBV2,NA,TRBJ2-7,CASRTGQRSSYEQYF,TGTGCCAGCCGGACTGGGCAGAGGAGCTCCTACGAGCAGTACTTC
NA,TRBV7-2,NA,TRBJ2-1,CASSFDMEYEQFF,TGTGCCAGCAGCTTTGATATGGAGTATGAGCAGTTCTTC
TRBD1,TRBV29-1,many,TRBJ1-1,CSVDRGPITEAFF,TGCAGCGTGGACAGGGGGCCAATCACTGAAGCTTTCTTT
TRBD1,TRBV12-3/TRBV12-4,NA,TRBJ2-1,CASSARQGGNEQFF,TGTGCCAGCAGTGCACGACAGGGCGGGAATGAGCAGTTCTTC
NA,TRBV7-9,few,TRBJ2-7,CASSFGESSYEQYF,TGTGCCAGCAGCTTCGGGGAAAGCTCCTACGAGCAGTACTTC
NA,TRBV20-1,few,TRBJ1-5,CSARPDTNQPQHF,TGCAGTGCTAGACCGGACACCAATCAGCCCCAGCATTTT
TRBD2,TRBV2,NA,TRBJ2-7,CASYGGLAGAEVSYEQYF,TGTGCCAGCTATGGGGGGCTAGCGGGGGCCGAAGTATCCTACGAGCAGTACTTC
TRBD1,TRBV7-2,NA,TRBJ1-4,CASAQGGTGNEKLFF,TGTGCCAGCGCCCAAGGTGGGACAGGGAATGAAAAACTGTTTTTT
NA,TRBV7-2,few,TRBJ2-7,CASSLVGQSSYEQYF,TGTGCCAGCAGCTTAGTCGGACAGAGCTCCTACGAGCAGTACTTC
TRBD2,TRBV6-5,NA,TRBJ2-5,CASSRTRRETQYF,TGTGCCAGCAGCCGGACTAGGCGGGAGACCCAGTACTTC
NA,TRBV15,NA,TRBJ2-5,CATSRQETQYF,TGTGCCACCAGCAGACAAGAGACCCAGTACTTC
NA,TRBV15,few,TRBJ2-4,CATSRIPRLGENIQYF,TGTGCCACCAGCAGGATCCCACGGTTGGGAGAAAACATTCAGTACTTC
NA,TRBV4-3,NA,TRBJ1-1,CASSQDKGNTEAFF,TGCGCCAGCAGCCAAGATAAGGGGAACACTGAAGCTTTCTTT
NA,TRBV21-1,few,TRBJ1-2,CASSKGRQGSREGYTF,TGTGCCAGCAGCAAAGGTCGACAGGGCTCGAGGGAGGGCTACACCTTC
NA,TRBV4-2,NA,TRBJ1-5,CASSPSLGGLNQPQHF,TGTGCCAGCAGCCCGTCGTTAGGGGGTTTAAATCAGCCCCAGCATTTT
TRBD2,TRBV3-1,NA,TRBJ2-4,CASSQEGLAGNIQYF,TGTGCCAGCAGCCAAGAGGGACTAGCTGGAAACATTCAGTACTTC